This T cell receptor beta chain derives from a study of blood T cell repertoires in COVID-19. Study context: Samples of COVID-19 (acute and convalescent) were obtained from the United States, Italy and Spain. The cDNA or gDNA used as material had been derived from T cells, B-cell-depleted T cells, or PBMCs.

Original analysis: From reference gene primer amplification, estimates of nucleated cell counts were derived. TCRdb's copy holds only in-frame clones and misses some; the assay was immunoSEQ multiplex PCR. The V and J calls and clone size come from that table; D and trimming were worked out from the DNA. The sample gives roughly 240,000 clones, 65% to 90% of which show up once; 4.7% is in the top ten. The sequencing input was peripheral blood. The TCR sequence derives from an older woman with acute or convalescent COVID-19.

CDR3 DNA: TGTGCCAGCAGCTGGGGACAGCAGGCTAACACTGAAGCTTTCTTT. Translation gives CASSWGQQANTEAFF. The V and J genes are TRBV5-5 and TRBJ1-1; 7 positions match TRBD1. The V gene's germline CDR1 is SGHKS and CDR2 YYEKEE (reference sequence). The CDR3 spans 15 residues. With 3 bases clipped from V and 2 bases from J, the junction kept 7 bases outside the gene matches.